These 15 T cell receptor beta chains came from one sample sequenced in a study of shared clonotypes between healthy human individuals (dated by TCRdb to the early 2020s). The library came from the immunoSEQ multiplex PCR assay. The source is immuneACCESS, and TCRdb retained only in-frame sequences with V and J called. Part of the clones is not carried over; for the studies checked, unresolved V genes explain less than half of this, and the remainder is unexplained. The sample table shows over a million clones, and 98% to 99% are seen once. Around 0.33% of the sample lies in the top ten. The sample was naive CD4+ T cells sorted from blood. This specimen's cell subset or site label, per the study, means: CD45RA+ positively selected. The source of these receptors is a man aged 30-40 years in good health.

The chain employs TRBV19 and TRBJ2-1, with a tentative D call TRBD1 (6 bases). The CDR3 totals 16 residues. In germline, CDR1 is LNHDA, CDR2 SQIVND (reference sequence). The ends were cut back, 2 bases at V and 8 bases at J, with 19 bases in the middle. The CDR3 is CASSILGARMRDEQFF. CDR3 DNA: TGTGCCAGTAGTATATTGGGGGCCAGGATGCGCGATGAGCAGTTCTTC.

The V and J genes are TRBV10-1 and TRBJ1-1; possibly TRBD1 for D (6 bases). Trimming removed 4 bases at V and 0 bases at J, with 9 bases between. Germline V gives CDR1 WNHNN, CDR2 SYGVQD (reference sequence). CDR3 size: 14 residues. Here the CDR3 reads CASSAGALNTEAFF. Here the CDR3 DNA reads TGCGCCAGCAGTGCGGGGGCCCTGAACACTGAAGCTTTCTTT.

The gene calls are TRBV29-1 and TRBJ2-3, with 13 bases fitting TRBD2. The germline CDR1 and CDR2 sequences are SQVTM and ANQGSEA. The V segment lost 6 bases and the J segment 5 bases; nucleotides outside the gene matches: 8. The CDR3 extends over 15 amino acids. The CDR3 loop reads CSVLGTSGTKDTQYF. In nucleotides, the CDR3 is TGCAGCGTCTTAGGGACTAGCGGGACCAAAGATACGCAGTATTTT.

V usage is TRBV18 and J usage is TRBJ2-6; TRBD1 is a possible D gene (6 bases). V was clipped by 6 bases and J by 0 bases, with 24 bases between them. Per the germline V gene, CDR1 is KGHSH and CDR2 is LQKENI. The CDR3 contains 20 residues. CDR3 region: CASSYQGQRSLSSGANVLTF. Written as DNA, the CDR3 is TGTGCCAGCTCCTACCAGGGGCAAAGGAGTTTAAGCTCTGGGGCCAACGTCCTGACTTTC.

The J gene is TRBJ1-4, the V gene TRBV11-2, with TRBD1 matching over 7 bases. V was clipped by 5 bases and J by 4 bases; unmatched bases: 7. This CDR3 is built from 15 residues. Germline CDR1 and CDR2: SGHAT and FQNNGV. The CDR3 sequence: CASSRNGQDNEKLFF. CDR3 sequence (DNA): TGTGCCAGCAGCCGCAACGGACAGGATAATGAAAAACTGTTTTTT. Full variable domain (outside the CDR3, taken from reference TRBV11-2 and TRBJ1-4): EAGVAQSPRYKIIEKRQSVAFWCNPISGHATLYWYQQILGQGPKLLIQFQNNGVVDDSQLPKDRFSAERLKGVDSTLKIQPAKLEDSAVYLCASSRNGQDNEKLFFGSGTQLSVL.

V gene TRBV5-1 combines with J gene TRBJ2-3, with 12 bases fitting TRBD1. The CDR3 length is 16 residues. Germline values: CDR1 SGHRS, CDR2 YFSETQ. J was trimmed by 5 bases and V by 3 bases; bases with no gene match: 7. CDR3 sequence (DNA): TGCGCCAGCAGCTCGGGGACAGGGGGCGAGGGAGATACGCAGTATTTT. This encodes CASSSGTGGEGDTQYF.

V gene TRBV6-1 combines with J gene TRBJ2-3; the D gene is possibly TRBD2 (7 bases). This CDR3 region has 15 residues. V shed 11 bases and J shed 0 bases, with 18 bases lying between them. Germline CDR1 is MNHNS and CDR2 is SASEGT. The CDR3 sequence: CAGEEGGSSTDTQYF. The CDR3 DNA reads TGTGCCGGGGAGGAGGGGGGGTCTAGCACAGATACGCAGTATTTT.

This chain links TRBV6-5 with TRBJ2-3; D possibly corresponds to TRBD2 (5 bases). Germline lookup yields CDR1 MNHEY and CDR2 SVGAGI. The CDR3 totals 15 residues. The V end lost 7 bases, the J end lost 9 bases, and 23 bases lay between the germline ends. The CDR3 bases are TGTGCCAGCACCCCGCTATCATCTAGCCGCAAAACGCAGTATTTT. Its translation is CASTPLSSSRKTQYF.

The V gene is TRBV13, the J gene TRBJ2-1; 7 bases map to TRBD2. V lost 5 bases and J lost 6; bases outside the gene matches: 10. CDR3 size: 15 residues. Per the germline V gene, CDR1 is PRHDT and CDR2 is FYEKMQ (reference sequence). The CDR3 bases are TGTGCCAGCAGCCATGGACTAGTGGGGGTCAATGAGCAGTTCTTC. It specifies CASSHGLVGVNEQFF. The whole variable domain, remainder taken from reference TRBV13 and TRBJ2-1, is AAGVIQSPRHLIKEKRETATLKCYPIPRHDTVYWYQQGPGQDPQFLISFYEKMQSDKGSIPDRFSAQQFSDYHSELNMSSLELGDSALYFCASSHGLVGVNEQFFGPGTRLTVL.

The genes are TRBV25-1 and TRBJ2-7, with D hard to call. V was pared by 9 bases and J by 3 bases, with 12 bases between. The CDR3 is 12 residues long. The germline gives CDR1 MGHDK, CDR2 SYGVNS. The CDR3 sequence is CASRKLNYEQYF. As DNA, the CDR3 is TGTGCCAGTAGAAAATTGAACTACGAGCAGTACTTC.

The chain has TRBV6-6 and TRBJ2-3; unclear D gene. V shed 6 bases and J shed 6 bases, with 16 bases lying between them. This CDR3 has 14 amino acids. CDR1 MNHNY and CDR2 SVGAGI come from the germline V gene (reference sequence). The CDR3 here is CASRPPTGVDTQYF. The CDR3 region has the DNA TGTGCCAGCAGACCCCCCACCGGAGTTGATACGCAGTATTTT.

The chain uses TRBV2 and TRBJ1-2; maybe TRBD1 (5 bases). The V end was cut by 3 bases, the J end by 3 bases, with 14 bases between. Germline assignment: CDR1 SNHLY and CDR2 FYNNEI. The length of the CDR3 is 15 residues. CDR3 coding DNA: TGTGCCAGCAGTGAGATTGGACTCAGGGACTATGGCTACACCTTC. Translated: CASSEIGLRDYGYTF.

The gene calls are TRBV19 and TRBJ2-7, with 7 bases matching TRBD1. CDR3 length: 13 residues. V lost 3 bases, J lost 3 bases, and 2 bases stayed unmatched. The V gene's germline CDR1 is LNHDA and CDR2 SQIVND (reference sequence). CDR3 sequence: CASSMNRGYEQYF. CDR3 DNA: TGTGCCAGTAGTATGAACAGGGGCTACGAGCAGTACTTC.

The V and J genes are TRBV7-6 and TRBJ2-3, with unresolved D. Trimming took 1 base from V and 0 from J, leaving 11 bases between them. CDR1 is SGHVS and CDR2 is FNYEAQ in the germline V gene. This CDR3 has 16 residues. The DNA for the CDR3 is TGTGCCAGCAGCTTAGGTTCGACCCTTAGCACAGATACGCAGTATTTT. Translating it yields CASSLGSTLSTDTQYF.

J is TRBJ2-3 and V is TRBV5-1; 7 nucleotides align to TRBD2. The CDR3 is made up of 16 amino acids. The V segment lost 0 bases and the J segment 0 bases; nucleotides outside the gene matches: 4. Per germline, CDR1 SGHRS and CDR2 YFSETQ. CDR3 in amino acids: CASSLGERGSTDTQYF. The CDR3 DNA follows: TGCGCCAGCAGCTTGGGGGAGCGGGGTAGCACAGATACGCAGTATTTT.